This T cell receptor beta chain was recorded in a study of human T cells and chemical hapten exposure. Indicated time point: patch test 1, 2 weeks after DPC sensitization. The treatment was: therapeutic diphenylcyclopropenone sensitization with weekly scalp DPC. Donors, patients with alopecia ranging from 18 to 70 years old and judged suitable for DPC, provided samples. To note about this clonotype: Its specificity is unknown.

Individual cDNA molecules had unique molecular identifiers attached to them by the library. Original handling: Counting gave a median of around 90,000 TCRs per sample, with values ranging from about 23,224 to 700,000. TCRdb reprocessed the RACE reads with MiXCR, giving one entry per CDR3 protein. TCRdb, not the authors, supplied the V and J calls. The sample has some 120,000 distinct CDR3 sequences, around an eighth seen once; the top ten hold 1.4%. Study-wide findings and caveats: Expanded TCRs clustered into significantly more large CDR3 similarity groups than controls, the analysis revealed.

The TCR was taken from a woman aged 50 to 65 with alopecia areata. Some clones in this sample may be carry-over from other donors' samples. The sample in question was whole blood, obtained in connection with sensitization to the hapten diphenylcyclopropenone (DPC).

In nucleotides, the CDR3 is TGTGCCAGCAGTCGAGGGGGTAAAGCTTTCTTT. Translated: CASSRGGKAFF. This chain joins TRBV28 and TRBJ1-1; the D gene is possibly TRBD1 (6 bases). This CDR3 has 11 residues. Germline-derived CDR1 and CDR2 are MDHEN and SYDVKM. V was pared by 5 bases and J by 9 bases, with 10 bases between.